These 23 T cell receptor beta chains were sequenced from one sample in a study of blood T cell repertoires in COVID-19. Produced via immunoSEQ multiplex PCR; TCRdb's table is partial and in-frame only. The sample contains approximately 260,000 clones, around 86% of which appear only once. Sequenced sample: peripheral blood. The receptors stem from a woman aged 55-70 years with active or convalescent COVID-19.

The chain couples TRBV7-2 to TRBJ1-6; possible D gene TRBD1, 5 bases. V was cut by 2 bases and J by 8 bases, with 13 bases left in between. The germline V gene has CDR1 SGHTA and CDR2 FQGNSA. This CDR3 region has 15 residues. The chain's CDR3 is CASSLRAGPDSPLHF. The CDR3 DNA follows: TGTGCCAGCAGCTTAAGAGCAGGGCCGGATTCACCCCTCCACTTT.

This chain uses TRBV7-9 with TRBJ1-5; 9 bases are a match to TRBD1. The length of the CDR3 is 17 residues. Looked up from germline, CDR1 is SEHNR and CDR2 is FQNEAQ (reference sequence). Trimming took 1 base from V and 2 from J; bases not matched to a gene: 6. CDR3 protein: CASSLGTGGSGNQPQHF. The CDR3 DNA is TGTGCCAGCAGCTTAGGAACAGGGGGCTCGGGCAATCAGCCCCAGCATTTT.

The chain is built from TRBV28 and TRBJ1-2; 10 positions agree with TRBD1. In germline, CDR1 is MDHEN, CDR2 SYDVKM. The CDR3 runs to 17 residues. V was clipped by 0 bases and J by 7 bases; unmatched bases: 11. The CDR3 sequence is CASSLWGGTGEQSGYTF. CDR3 DNA: TGTGCCAGCAGTTTATGGGGGGGGACAGGGGAGCAAAGTGGCTACACCTTC.

J is TRBJ1-1 and V is TRBV10-3, with 9 bases identical to TRBD1. Germline CDR1 reads ENHRY; CDR2 reads SYGVKD. The CDR3 sequence is 14 residues long. The V gene end was trimmed by 4 bases and the J gene end by 5 bases; junction bases not matched to a gene: 5. CDR3 in amino acids: CAISVNRGRTEAFF. The CDR3 nucleotides read TGTGCCATCAGTGTGAACAGGGGGCGGACTGAAGCTTTCTTT.

The J gene is TRBJ2-5, the V gene TRBV7-2; D gene ambiguous. Trimming left V 1 base short and J 4 bases short, with 7 bases between. The CDR3 extends over 13 amino acids. CDR1 SGHTA and CDR2 FQGNSA come from the germline V gene. The CDR3 reads CASSLDRLETQYF. In DNA, the CDR3 is TGTGCCAGCAGCTTAGACAGATTAGAGACCCAGTACTTC.

The chain recombines TRBV29-1 with TRBJ1-1; 9 nucleotides match TRBD1. This CDR3 spans 11 amino acids. Germline V gene data show CDR1 as SQVTM and CDR2 as ANQGSEA. The V gene end was trimmed by 6 bases and the J gene end by 5 bases; junction bases not matched to a gene: 1. The CDR3 reads CSVTGGTEAFF. DNA for the CDR3: TGCAGCGTGACAGGGGGGACTGAAGCTTTCTTT.

CDR3 region: CASSVTGQPTGELFF. In DNA form, the CDR3 reads TGTGCCAGCAGCGTAACGGGACAGCCGACCGGGGAGCTGTTTTTT. The chain has TRBV9 and TRBJ2-2, with TRBD1 matching 7 bases. The CDR3 totals 15 residues. V dropped 1 base and J dropped 5; count of bases not matched to a gene: 5. The germline gives CDR1 SGDLS, CDR2 YYNGEE.

This clone appeared a few times. This chain connects TRBV7-9 to TRBJ1-2, with a possible D match to TRBD1 (5 bases). Per the germline V gene, CDR1 is SEHNR and CDR2 is FQNEAQ (reference sequence). V was trimmed by 2 bases and J by 4 bases, leaving 11 bases between them. CDR3 length: 14 residues. The CDR3 bases are TGTGCCAGCAGCTTAAACCAAGACAGCTATGGCTACACCTTC. Its protein product is CASSLNQDSYGYTF.

This clone has only one observation. CDR3 protein: CATSEGQGAGYGYTF. As DNA, the CDR3 is TGTGCCACCAGCGAGGGGCAGGGGGCGGGCTATGGCTACACCTTC. J is TRBJ1-2 and V is TRBV15, with 8 bases lining up with TRBD1. This CDR3 is built from 15 residues. CDR1 LNHNV and CDR2 YYDKDF come from the germline V gene (reference sequence). V lost 5 bases, J lost 4 bases, and 9 bases stayed unmatched.

As DNA, the CDR3 is TGTGCCAGCAGCCAACTCGCCAGGAACACTGAAGCTTTCTTT. This translates into CASSQLARNTEAFF. The chain links TRBV3-1 (or the pseudogene TRBV3-2) to TRBJ1-1; no clear D. Trimming stripped 2 bases from V and 1 base from J, with 8 bases between. CDR3 length: 14 residues. The germline CDR1 and CDR2 sequences are LGHDT and YNNKEL (reference sequence).

The V and J genes are TRBV28 and TRBJ2-7, with TRBD1 matching over 8 bases. The V gene's germline CDR1 is MDHEN and CDR2 SYDVKM. J gave up 1 base and V 3 bases, and 2 bases lay outside the gene matches. The CDR3 extends over 14 amino acids. This CDR3 reads CASSLHRGSYEQYF. The CDR3 nucleotides read TGTGCCAGCAGTTTGCACAGGGGGTCCTACGAGCAGTACTTC. The complete variable domain, with remaining parts taken from reference TRBV28 and TRBJ2-7, reads DVKVTQSSRYLVKRTGEKVFLECVQDMDHENMFWYRQDPGLGLRLIYFSYDVKMKEKGDIPEGYSVSREKKERFSLILESASTNQTSMYLCASSLHRGSYEQYFGPGTRLTVT.

V and J are TRBV7-8 and TRBJ1-2; 8 positions match TRBD1. CDR1 is SGHVS, CDR2 FQNEAQ, per germline. Unmatched junction bases numbered 12, after V lost 8 bases and J lost 7 bases. This CDR3 contains 14 residues. CDR3: CASHDWTGKSGYTF. The CDR3 DNA reads as TGTGCCAGCCACGATTGGACAGGGAAGTCTGGCTACACCTTC.

The gene calls are TRBV25-1 and TRBJ1-2; maybe TRBD1 (5 bases). CDR1 MGHDK and CDR2 SYGVNS come from the germline V gene. The V end was cut by 1 base, the J end by 4 bases, with 7 bases between. The CDR3 runs 13 residues. Here the CDR3 reads CASSESGAYGYTF. The CDR3 bases are TGTGCCAGCAGTGAATCTGGGGCCTATGGCTACACCTTC.

This clone came up a few times. J is TRBJ2-1 and V is TRBV6-5; 8 nucleotides line up with TRBD1. Per the germline V gene, CDR1 is MNHEY and CDR2 is SVGAGI. With V trimmed by 6 bases and J by 7 bases, 5 bases remained unmatched. CDR3 length: 13 amino acids. CDR3 nucleotides: TGTGCCAGCAGGGACAGGGTCGGTAATGAGCAGTTCTTC. Translating it yields CASRDRVGNEQFF.

This clone came up a few times. V is TRBV6-2 or TRBV6-3 and J is TRBJ2-2, with a weak D call TRBD1 (6 bases). Trimming stripped 4 bases from V and 2 bases from J, with 11 bases between. Looked up from germline, CDR1 is MNHEY and CDR2 is SVGEGT. The CDR3 runs 15 residues. CDR3 sequence (DNA): TGTGCCAGCAGTTTACAGGGACCCAACACCGGGGAGCTGTTTTTT. It yields the protein CASSLQGPNTGELFF.

About this clone itself: A single base separates this from a much larger clone, so it may be a read error. V usage is TRBV25-1 and J usage is TRBJ1-1, with TRBD1 identical over 10 bases. This CDR3 region has 13 residues. Germline lookup yields CDR1 MGHDK and CDR2 SYGVNS. With 8 bases clipped from V and 1 base from J, the junction kept 1 base outside the gene matches. The CDR3 coding sequence is TGTGCCAGCGGACAGGGGGGGAACACTGAAGCTTTCTTT. Protein sequence: CASGQGGNTEAFF.

The chain recombines TRBV25-1 with TRBJ1-6; no clear D gene. V was trimmed by 4 bases and J by 4 bases, leaving 14 bases between them. The CDR3 consists of 16 residues. CDR1 is MGHDK and CDR2 is SYGVNS in the germline V gene. This CDR3 is CASSAYLGQYNSPLHF. CDR3 DNA sequence: TGTGCCAGCAGTGCTTATTTGGGCCAGTATAATTCACCCCTCCACTTT.

This chain uses TRBV6-5 with TRBJ1-1, with D maybe TRBD1 (5 bases). The germline V and J ends were trimmed by 2 bases and 5 bases, with 9 bases remaining between them. CDR3 size: 13 residues. Germline CDR1 MNHEY, CDR2 SVGAGI. The CDR3 reads CASSYGGRTEAFF. In DNA form, the CDR3 reads TGTGCCAGCAGTTACGGGGGGAGGACTGAAGCTTTCTTT.

The chain has TRBV19 and TRBJ1-5; no reliable D call. CDR3 length: 13 amino acids. V gave up 6 bases and J gave up 5 bases, with 11 bases separating them. CDR1 is LNHDA, CDR2 SQIVND, per germline (reference sequence). The CDR3 coding sequence is TGTGCCAGTAGGAACACGGGAGATCAGCCCCAGCATTTT. Encoded protein: CASRNTGDQPQHF. The full variable domain, completed using reference TRBV19 and TRBJ1-5, is DGGITQSPKYLFRKEGQNVTLSCEQNLNHDAMYWYRQDPGQGLRLIYYSQIVNDFQKGDIAEGYSVSREKKESFPLTVTSAQKNPTAFYLCASRNTGDQPQHFGDGTRLSIL.

The chain recombines TRBV19 with TRBJ2-7, with 10 bases aligning to TRBD2. Germline V gives CDR1 LNHDA, CDR2 SQIVND (reference sequence). Trimming removed 3 bases from V and 3 bases from J; junction bases left unmatched: 5. This CDR3 has 15 amino acids. The CDR3 here is CASSIKPSGGYEQYF. As DNA, the CDR3 is TGTGCCAGTAGTATCAAACCTAGCGGGGGCTACGAGCAGTACTTC.

The V call is TRBV6-5, the J call TRBJ1-2, with 7 bases aligning to TRBD1. This CDR3 is 14 amino acids long. Trimming cost V 0 bases and J 6 bases; bases outside gene matches: 4. From germline, CDR1 is MNHEY and CDR2 SVGAGI. CDR3 DNA sequence: TGTGCCAGCAGTTACTCCGGGACAGCAAATGGCTACACCTTC. Amino acid sequence: CASSYSGTANGYTF.

V and J are TRBV7-6 and TRBJ2-2, with D tentatively TRBD1 (6 bases). The CDR3 is 17 residues long. V lost 4 bases and J lost 1, with 16 bases in between. The germline gives CDR1 SGHVS, CDR2 FNYEAQ. CDR3 sequence reads: CASSSLQGAGNTGELFF. CDR3 DNA: TGTGCCAGCAGCTCACTACAGGGCGCAGGGAACACCGGGGAGCTGTTTTTT. The complete variable domain, with remaining parts taken from reference TRBV7-6 and TRBJ2-2, reads GAGVSQSPRYKVTKRGQDVALRCDPISGHVSLYWYRQALGQGPEFLTYFNYEAQQDKSGLPNDRFSAERPEGSISTLTIQRTEQRDSAMYRCASSSLQGAGNTGELFFGEGSRLTVL.

The rearrangement uses TRBV9 and TRBJ2-5; 7 bases agree with TRBD1. The length of the CDR3 is 17 residues. The trim removed 0 bases at V and 5 bases at J, leaving 13 bases unmatched. Germline V lookup: CDR1 SGDLS, CDR2 YYNGEE. The CDR3 DNA is TGTGCCAGCAGCGTAGCTACCGGGACAGCGATGCGGGAGACCCAGTACTTC. It codes for CASSVATGTAMRETQYF.